The rows below give T cell receptor beta chains drawn from one sample of a study of OX40 agonist ivuxolimab in advanced cancers. Sequencing used immunoSEQ multiplex PCR; TCRdb keeps in-frame clones, though not all of them. The table lists almost 85,000 clones, approximately 93% of them singletons, with more than 9.5% in the top ten. Source: CD4+ or CD8+ T cells sorted from blood, taken in a trial of the OX40 agonist ivuxolimab. The receptors derive from an adult with an advanced solid tumor such as melanoma, head and neck, liver or kidney cancer. CDR3s include the opening cysteine and the closing phenylalanine or tryptophan. Fields, in order: CDR3 DNA, CDR3 protein, V gene, D gene, clone size, J gene. D genes are given only for firm matches. Size tells how often a clone was seen (once, few, many) or the class of an expanded clone, and some rows leave it out.

CDR3nt: TGTGCCAGCAGACCCTGGGTGGGGGAGTACGGTCAAGAGACCCAGTACTTC
CDR3aa: CASRPWVGEYGQETQYF
v_gene: TRBV9
d_gene: .
abundance: .
j_gene: TRBJ2-5

CDR3nt: TGTGCCAGCAGCTTAGGCCTAATTGGGGACAATGAGCAGTTCTTC
CDR3aa: CASSLGLIGDNEQFF
v_gene: TRBV7-9
d_gene: .
abundance: .
j_gene: TRBJ2-1

CDR3nt: TGTGCCAGCAGCTCGACTAGTCTCGACGAGCAGTACTTC
CDR3aa: CASSSTSLDEQYF
v_gene: TRBV7-9
d_gene: .
abundance: .
j_gene: TRBJ2-7

CDR3nt: TGTGCCAGCAGCTCCCCCATAGGACGGATGCCCACAGATACGCAGTATTTT
CDR3aa: CASSSPIGRMPTDTQYF
v_gene: TRBV7-3
d_gene: .
abundance: .
j_gene: TRBJ2-3

CDR3nt: TGCGCCAGCAGTGAGTCGAGGACTGAAGCTTTCTTT
CDR3aa: CASSESRTEAFF
v_gene: TRBV10-2
d_gene: .
abundance: .
j_gene: TRBJ1-1

CDR3nt: TGTGCCAGCAGTTACGGGGGGGGGAGAGCTTTCTTT
CDR3aa: CASSYGGGRAFF
v_gene: TRBV6-6
d_gene: .
abundance: .
j_gene: TRBJ1-1

CDR3nt: TGCGCCAGCAGCAGTGAAGTGGGGAGGGACGGCGAGCAGTACTTC
CDR3aa: CASSSEVGRDGEQYF
v_gene: TRBV10-1
d_gene: TRBD2
abundance: .
j_gene: TRBJ2-7

CDR3nt: TGTGCCAGCAAGAAAGGACTAGCGGCCTACAATGAGCAGTTCTTC
CDR3aa: CASKKGLAAYNEQFF
v_gene: TRBV11-3
d_gene: TRBD2
abundance: .
j_gene: TRBJ2-1

CDR3nt: TGTGCCAGCAGTTACCCAGCAAAGGACGGAACCTATGGCTACACCTTC
CDR3aa: CASSYPAKDGTYGYTF
v_gene: TRBV6-6
d_gene: .
abundance: .
j_gene: TRBJ1-2

CDR3nt: TGTGCCTGGAATGAGGGGGGGGACGGCAATCAGCCCCAGCATTTT
CDR3aa: CAWNEGGDGNQPQHF
v_gene: TRBV30
d_gene: .
abundance: .
j_gene: TRBJ1-5

CDR3nt: TGCGCCAGCAGCTTGGGATTAGAGGCAGATACGCAGTATTTT
CDR3aa: CASSLGLEADTQYF
v_gene: TRBV5-1
d_gene: .
abundance: .
j_gene: TRBJ2-3

CDR3nt: TGTGCCAGCAGCACGGGTCCGAACACTGAAGCTTTCTTT
CDR3aa: CASSTGPNTEAFF
v_gene: TRBV7-9
d_gene: .
abundance: few
j_gene: TRBJ1-1

CDR3nt: TGCGCCAGCAGCCAAGATATGCCGGACAGGGGCGGCACCGGGGAGCTGTTTTTT
CDR3aa: CASSQDMPDRGGTGELFF
v_gene: TRBV5-5
d_gene: TRBD1
abundance: .
j_gene: TRBJ2-2

CDR3nt: TGTGCCAGCAGTTTAGGGACAGGGGGAAACTATGGCTACACCTTC
CDR3aa: CASSLGTGGNYGYTF
v_gene: TRBV2
d_gene: TRBD1
abundance: .
j_gene: TRBJ1-2

CDR3nt: TGTGCCTGGAGTAAGGCAGGGGCACCCTACGAGCAGTACTTC
CDR3aa: CAWSKAGAPYEQYF
v_gene: TRBV30
d_gene: .
abundance: .
j_gene: TRBJ2-7

CDR3nt: TGTGCCAGCACCCAGGGACAGGGGAGGGAGACCCAGTACTTC
CDR3aa: CASTQGQGRETQYF
v_gene: TRBV2
d_gene: TRBD1
abundance: .
j_gene: TRBJ2-5

CDR3nt: TGCGCCAGCAACCGAAAGACCTATGGCTACACCTTC
CDR3aa: CASNRKTYGYTF
v_gene: TRBV4-1
d_gene: .
abundance: .
j_gene: TRBJ1-2

CDR3nt: TGTGCCAGCAGCGGGGGGACAGGCTACGAGCAGTACTTC
CDR3aa: CASSGGTGYEQYF
v_gene: TRBV7-9
d_gene: TRBD1
abundance: .
j_gene: TRBJ2-7

CDR3nt: TGTGCCAGCAGCCAAACAGGTAATGAGCAGTTCTTC
CDR3aa: CASSQTGNEQFF
v_gene: TRBV4-2
d_gene: .
abundance: .
j_gene: TRBJ2-1

CDR3nt: TGCGCCAGCAGCCCTCAGCGGGAGCGGGTTGAGCAGTTCTTC
CDR3aa: CASSPQRERVEQFF
v_gene: TRBV4-1
d_gene: TRBD2
abundance: .
j_gene: TRBJ2-1